Below, 6 T cell receptor beta chains from the same sample are listed, as sequenced in a study of kidney transplant recipient with SARS-CoV-2 infection. TCRdb recomputed calls from the reads with MiXCR, one row per CDR3 protein. The table includes under 250,000 distinct CDR3 sequences, around 28% detected once. The material sequenced was a blood sample, taken at baseline and between days 110 and 120 from a kidney transplant recipient. All receptors derive from a young adult male patient who had COVID-19 and was a kidney transplant recipient. Some T cells could come from the graft donor.

This clonotype showed up many times. The V and J genes are TRBV4-1 and TRBJ1-3, with D hard to call. The CDR3 sequence is 20 residues long. Germline V lookup: CDR1 MGHRA, CDR2 YSYEKL. V lost 2 bases and J lost 1, with 24 bases in between. CDR3 sequence (DNA): TGCGCCAGCAGCCAATCTCCGGGCCTCCGTACTCTCTTTTCTGGAAACACCATATATTTT. Its protein is CASSQSPGLRTLFSGNTIYF.

This clonotype was counted only a few times. The chain combines TRBV19 with TRBJ1-2, with a weak D call TRBD1 (6 bases). With 5 bases removed from V and 4 bases from J, the gap between germline ends came to 23 bases. This CDR3 is built from 17 residues. Germline CDR1 reads LNHDA; CDR2 reads SQIVND (reference sequence). The CDR3: CASSWDGTNRKTYGYTF. The CDR3 region has the DNA TGTGCCAGTAGTTGGGATGGGACAAATCGAAAGACCTATGGCTACACCTTC.

In this sample, this clonotype turned up many times. The rearrangement links TRBV29-1 to TRBJ1-1; unclear D gene. This CDR3 is 12 amino acids long. The germline V gene encodes CDR1 SQVTM and CDR2 ANQGSEA. Trimming shortened V by 4 bases and J by 7 bases, and 13 bases separated the two germline ends. DNA of the CDR3: TGCAGCGTTGTAACTGGCCAGCGTGAAGCTTTCTTT. Residues: CSVVTGQREAFF.

This clonotype was picked up many times. V gene TRBV7-9 combines with J gene TRBJ1-2; unclear D gene. The CDR3 totals 17 residues. Per germline, CDR1 SEHNR and CDR2 FQNEAQ (reference sequence). Trimming removed 5 bases from V and 4 bases from J, with 23 bases in between. For the CDR3, the DNA is TGTGCCAGCAGCAGACCCGTATACCATGGAAAGACCTATGGCTACACCTTC. This gives the protein CASSRPVYHGKTYGYTF.

This clonotype was found many times. CDR3 sequence (DNA): TGTGCCAGCAGCTCCTTTCGCACAGATACGCAGTATTTT. Encoded protein: CASSSFRTDTQYF. The gene calls are TRBV7-6 and TRBJ2-3; the D is unclear. CDR3 length equals 13 residues. CDR1 and CDR2 from the germline V gene are SGHVS and FNYEAQ. Trimming cost V 4 bases and J 1 base, with 6 bases left between them. Combining the CDR3 with reference TRBV7-6 and TRBJ2-3 gives the whole variable domain GAGVSQSPRYKVTKRGQDVALRCDPISGHVSLYWYRQALGQGPEFLTYFNYEAQQDKSGLPNDRFSAERPEGSISTLTIQRTEQRDSAMYRCASSSFRTDTQYFGPGTRLTVL.

The chain joins TRBV5-1 to TRBJ2-5; D is perhaps TRBD1 or TRBD2 (6 bases each). V shed 1 base and J shed 2 bases, with 15 bases lying between them. Germline V gene data show CDR1 as SGHRS and CDR2 as YFSETQ. The CDR3 loop spans 16 amino acids. Here the CDR3 DNA reads TGCGCCAGCAGCTTGTTCGGGGGCTCGCGTCAAGAGACCCAGTACTTC. Its translation is CASSLFGGSRQETQYF.